This entry lists 3 T cell receptor beta chains sequenced from one sample in a study of T-cell memory formation after mild COVID-19. MiXCR, run by TCRdb on the 5' RACE reads, gives a single entry per CDR3 protein. The table includes about 430,000 distinct CDR3 sequences, about 20% detected once. Input material: PBMCs or a T cell subset sorted from them (not recorded which). These receptors originate from a man between 18 and 29 years old who had mild COVID-19 (a few samples of this study predate the infection). Cell type and time point are not known.

The chain has TRBV4-1 and TRBJ1-5; 9 nucleotides align to TRBD1. V gave up 0 bases and J gave up 8 bases; unmatched junction bases: 14. CDR1 MGHRA and CDR2 YSYEKL come from the germline V gene. The CDR3 totals 18 residues. The CDR3 loop is CASSQDFGDRAFVKPQHF. CDR3 DNA: TGCGCCAGCAGCCAAGATTTTGGGGACAGGGCGTTTGTTAAGCCCCAGCATTTT.

This clonotype appeared a few times. J is TRBJ2-1 and V is TRBV4-3; D remains ambiguous. CDR3 length: 14 amino acids. Germline-derived CDR1 and CDR2 are LGHNA and YSLEER. The V and J ends lost 1 base and 4 bases respectively, with 8 bases between them. The CDR3 loop reads CASSQVWGYNEQFF. The CDR3 DNA follows: TGCGCCAGCAGCCAAGTGTGGGGTTACAATGAGCAGTTCTTC.

This clonotype was seen once. The rearrangement uses TRBV2 and TRBJ1-1; unclear D gene. This CDR3 is 15 amino acids long. V was trimmed by 0 bases and J by 5 bases, leaving 13 bases between them. Germline-derived CDR1 and CDR2 are SNHLY and FYNNEI. The CDR3 is CASSEALMGRTEAFF. The CDR3 nucleotides are TGTGCCAGCAGTGAAGCGCTTATGGGGAGGACTGAAGCTTTCTTT.